This is a list of T cell receptor beta chains from one sample in a study of control samples from healthy donors and cancer patients. Produced via immunoSEQ multiplex PCR; TCRdb's table is partial and in-frame only. Here the sample spans 150,000 to 200,000 clones, 85% to 90% being singletons. Material for sequencing was blood. Receptors were obtained from a woman between 50 and 59 years old in good health. Each CDR3 is given with its conserved first and last residue. A D gene is named only where the DNA matches it firmly. Where a row states a size, it is once, few, many or the class of an expanded clone; other rows omit it.

size	V	J	D	CDR3	DNA
NA	TRBV6-5	TRBJ1-2	NA	CAYLKGWDSNYGYTF	TGTGCCTACCTGAAGGGGTGGGACTCAAACTATGGCTACACCTTC
NA	TRBV27	TRBJ2-3	TRBD2	CASRAGAGGGTQYF	TGTGCCAGCAGAGCGGGGGCCGGCGGGGGGACGCAGTATTTT
NA	TRBV19	TRBJ2-7	TRBD1	CASSISLGQTNEQYF	TGTGCCAGTAGTATAAGCCTGGGACAGACCAACGAGCAGTACTTC
NA	TRBV5-1	TRBJ2-7	NA	CASSLGGWTHEQYF	TGCGCCAGCAGCTTGGGGGGATGGACCCACGAGCAGTACTTC
few	TRBV6-6	TRBJ1-1	TRBD1	CASSFPPQGTTEAFF	TGTGCCAGCAGTTTCCCACCACAGGGGACCACTGAAGCTTTCTTT
NA	TRBV27	TRBJ2-7	NA	CASSPRDTRYEQYF	TGTGCCAGCAGTCCCAGGGACACACGCTACGAGCAGTACTTC
NA	TRBV9	TRBJ2-1	TRBD2	CASSVVAGGYNEQFF	TGTGCCAGCAGCGTAGTAGCGGGAGGGTACAATGAGCAGTTCTTC
NA	TRBV7-2	TRBJ2-7	NA	CASSSRAVSYEQYF	TGTGCCAGCAGCTCGAGAGCAGTCTCCTACGAGCAGTACTTC
few	TRBV5-6	TRBJ1-2	TRBD1	CASSRSLDRGNYGYTF	TGTGCCAGCAGCCGCTCGCTAGACAGGGGTAACTATGGCTACACCTTC
NA	TRBV27	TRBJ2-3	TRBD1	CASSKDRSYRTDTQYF	TGTGCCAGCAGTAAGGACAGGTCGTATAGGACAGATACGCAGTATTTT
NA	TRBV3-1/TRBV3-2	TRBJ2-2	TRBD2	CASSPTPGLDLMNTGELFF	TGTGCCAGCAGTCCGACTCCCGGACTAGATCTTATGAACACCGGGGAGCTGTTTTTT
NA	TRBV19	TRBJ1-4	NA	CASSITDANEKLFF	TGTGCCAGTAGTATAACCGATGCTAATGAAAAACTGTTTTTT
NA	TRBV19	TRBJ2-3	NA	CASSIYPDTQYF	TGTGCCAGTAGTATCTACCCAGATACGCAGTATTTT
NA	TRBV2	TRBJ2-7	TRBD2	CAVLRLAGPQPIYEQYF	TGTGCCGTACTACGGCTAGCGGGACCTCAACCTATCTACGAGCAGTACTTC
NA	TRBV24-1	TRBJ2-7	TRBD2	CATSDAGGKQYF	TGTGCCACCAGTGATGCGGGGGGCAAGCAGTACTTC
few	TRBV7-6	TRBJ2-2	NA	CASSPLEESTGELFF	TGTGCCAGCAGCCCTTTAGAGGAATCAACCGGGGAGCTGTTTTTT
NA	TRBV7-3	TRBJ1-1	TRBD1	CASSRGGWETEAFF	TGTGCCAGCAGCCGAGGGGGCTGGGAAACTGAAGCTTTCTTT
NA	TRBV27	TRBJ1-1	TRBD1	CASSPYRGGTEAFF	TGTGCCAGCAGTCCTTACAGGGGGGGCACTGAAGCTTTCTTT
few	TRBV4-3	TRBJ2-3	NA	CASSQEALLDTQYF	TGCGCCAGCAGCCAAGAGGCGCTCCTGGATACGCAGTATTTT
NA	TRBV5-5	TRBJ2-5	NA	CASSLGRETQYF	TGTGCCAGCAGCTTAGGGAGGGAGACCCAGTACTTC
NA	TRBV28	TRBJ2-1	TRBD1	CASSLVSGTGSYNEQFF	TGTGCCAGCAGTTTGGTTTCCGGGACAGGCTCCTACAATGAGCAGTTCTTC
NA	TRBV19	TRBJ1-5	NA	CASKNDGYSNQPQHF	TGTGCCAGTAAAAACGACGGTTATAGCAATCAGCCCCAGCATTTT
NA	TRBV19	TRBJ1-1	NA	CASSIGYDEAFF	TGTGCCAGTAGTATAGGGTACGATGAAGCTTTCTTT
NA	TRBV5-6	TRBJ1-1	NA	CASMFVGSAEAFF	TGTGCCAGCATGTTCGTGGGGAGCGCAGAAGCTTTCTTT
NA	TRBV2	TRBJ2-2	NA	CASSGLGTRPGELFF	TGTGCCAGCAGTGGTTTGGGTACCCGGCCCGGGGAGCTGTTTTTT
NA	TRBV18	TRBJ2-3	NA	CASSSGTDTQYF	TGTGCCAGCTCGTCAGGGACGGATACGCAGTATTTT
NA	TRBV5-5	TRBJ1-1	NA	CASSAQVGALNTEAFF	TGTGCCAGCAGCGCCCAGGTGGGGGCCTTGAACACTGAAGCTTTCTTT
NA	TRBV6-2/TRBV6-3	TRBJ2-3	TRBD2	CASSSPSGRTDTQYF	TGTGCCAGCAGTTCCCCCAGCGGGAGAACAGATACGCAGTATTTT
NA	TRBV9	TRBJ1-6	NA	CASSARDSGIPSLGSPLHF	TGTGCCAGCAGCGCGAGGGATAGCGGAATCCCCTCCTTAGGTTCACCCCTCCACTTT
once	TRBV6-6	TRBJ1-4	NA	CASMDPGNEKLFF	TGTGCCAGCATGGATCCGGGAAATGAAAAACTGTTTTTT
NA	TRBV29-1	TRBJ2-1	TRBD1	CSVLVTGGEYEQFF	TGCAGCGTTCTAGTTACAGGGGGCGAGTATGAGCAGTTCTTC
NA	TRBV3-1/TRBV3-2	TRBJ1-4	TRBD1	CASSPRDRGEKLFF	TGTGCCAGCAGCCCGAGGGACAGGGGAGAAAAACTGTTTTTT
NA	TRBV7-2	TRBJ2-3	TRBD1	CASSLGGTADTQYF	TGTGCCAGCAGCTTAGGGGGGACAGCGGATACGCAGTATTTT
NA	TRBV4-3	TRBJ2-2	NA	CASSQVGTVNTGELFF	TGCGCCAGCAGCCAAGTTGGGACTGTTAACACCGGGGAGCTGTTTTTT
NA	TRBV4-3	TRBJ2-5	TRBD1	CASSRDRVAETQYF	TGCGCCAGCAGTCGGGACAGGGTTGCCGAGACCCAGTACTTC
NA	TRBV5-1	TRBJ2-7	NA	CASSLLESGHEQYF	TGCGCCAGCAGCCTCCTCGAGTCTGGCCACGAGCAGTACTTC
once	TRBV7-2	TRBJ1-5	NA	CASSPDALGQPQHF	TGTGCCAGCAGCCCCGACGCTCTGGGTCAGCCCCAGCATTTT
NA	TRBV7-2	TRBJ2-1	TRBD1	CASSRDSAPDNEQFF	TGTGCCAGCAGCCGGGACAGCGCCCCAGACAATGAGCAGTTCTTC
NA	TRBV7-9	TRBJ2-5	NA	CASSPRGPETQYF	TGTGCCAGCAGCCCCCGGGGTCCAGAGACCCAGTACTTC
NA	TRBV3-1/TRBV3-2	TRBJ2-4	TRBD2	CASSARLADIQYF	TGTGCCAGCAGCGCTAGACTAGCTGACATTCAGTACTTC
NA	TRBV6-5	TRBJ2-5	NA	CASSWAAQETQYF	TGTGCCAGCAGTTGGGCGGCCCAAGAGACCCAGTACTTC
NA	TRBV5-6	TRBJ2-3	NA	CASSFTHGARGGTDTQYF	TGTGCCAGCAGCTTTACCCACGGGGCGCGGGGTGGCACAGATACGCAGTATTTT
NA	TRBV9	TRBJ2-1	TRBD2	CASSDSTQRGIYNEQFF	TGTGCCAGCAGCGACTCCACCCAGCGGGGGATTTACAATGAGCAGTTCTTC
NA	TRBV29-1	TRBJ2-1	NA	CSVHRGADYNEQFF	TGCAGCGTCCACCGAGGGGCGGACTACAATGAGCAGTTCTTC
NA	TRBV6-5	TRBJ1-4	NA	CASLQDSTNEKLFF	TGTGCCAGCCTTCAAGATTCAACTAATGAAAAACTGTTTTTT
NA	TRBV11-2	TRBJ1-2	NA	CASSPLGNNYGYTF	TGTGCCAGCAGCCCCCTGGGGAATAACTATGGCTACACCTTC
once	TRBV24-1	TRBJ1-1	TRBD1	CATSALDRKGAFF	TGTGCCACCAGTGCCCTGGACAGGAAGGGAGCTTTCTTT
NA	TRBV4-3	TRBJ2-3	NA	CASSQERTRGGDTQYF	TGCGCCAGCAGCCAAGAAAGGACTCGGGGCGGGGATACGCAGTATTTT
NA	TRBV27	TRBJ1-1	NA	CASSLSTNTEAFF	TGTGCCAGCAGTCTCTCCACCAACACTGAAGCTTTCTTT
NA	TRBV28	TRBJ1-3	NA	CASISGGVSGNTIYF	TGTGCCAGCATTAGTGGCGGGGTCTCTGGAAACACCATATATTTT
NA	TRBV15	TRBJ1-5	TRBD1	CATSRTGDQPQHF	TGTGCCACCAGCCGAACAGGGGATCAGCCCCAGCATTTT
NA	TRBV30	TRBJ1-2	NA	CAWSVIRVGGYTF	TGTGCCTGGAGTGTTATCAGGGTTGGAGGCTACACCTTC
NA	TRBV18	TRBJ2-3	TRBD1	CASSLTSGTVTDTQYF	TGTGCCAGCTCACTAACCTCCGGGACAGTCACAGATACGCAGTATTTT
NA	TRBV5-1	TRBJ2-5	TRBD2	CASSLATSSQETQYF	TGCGCCAGCAGCTTGGCGACTAGCAGTCAAGAGACCCAGTACTTC
NA	TRBV19	TRBJ1-1	NA	CASSKIWVRDQITEAFF	TGTGCCAGTAGCAAGATTTGGGTCCGGGACCAGATCACTGAAGCTTTCTTT